Listed below are T cell receptor beta chains from one sample, sequenced in a study of vaccination and CD4 T cells after COVID-19. Their recognized antigens are unknown. One entry per CDR3 protein results from TCRdb running MiXCR on the PCR reads. The profile shows fewer than 5,000 distinct CDR3 sequences, roughly 78% of them singletons. Sequencing was done on a sample of CD4+ T cells from blood, cultured in vitro. Receptor source: a human donor in good health. Each CDR3 is given with its conserved first and last residue. Size values are once, few and many counts, or a class for expanded clones, and some rows have none.

v_gene: TRBV5-4
abundance: -
j_gene: TRBJ2-1
CDR3aa: CASNRGSLYNEQFF

v_gene: TRBV5-8
abundance: -
j_gene: TRBJ2-2
CDR3aa: CASSLGVGPNTGELFF

v_gene: TRBV6-5
abundance: -
j_gene: TRBJ2-7
CDR3aa: CASSYSKVGGVPYEQYF

v_gene: TRBV6-1
abundance: -
j_gene: TRBJ2-4
CDR3aa: CASRGQGAQNIQYF

v_gene: TRBV20-1
abundance: few
j_gene: TRBJ1-1
CDR3aa: CSATRTGGNTEAFF

v_gene: TRBV30
abundance: -
j_gene: TRBJ1-5
CDR3aa: CAWSQGPGDNQPQHF

v_gene: TRBV20-1
abundance: -
j_gene: TRBJ2-3
CDR3aa: CSAIPGTTLDTQYF

v_gene: TRBV6-1
abundance: -
j_gene: TRBJ1-2
CDR3aa: CASNLGQFYGYTF

v_gene: TRBV20-1
abundance: -
j_gene: TRBJ1-5
CDR3aa: CSARTRQGRNQPQHF

v_gene: TRBV29-1
abundance: -
j_gene: TRBJ2-7
CDR3aa: CSVEEGGWPAYEQYF

v_gene: TRBV7-6
abundance: -
j_gene: TRBJ2-7
CDR3aa: CASSLGGLAGKTYEQYF

v_gene: TRBV19
abundance: -
j_gene: TRBJ1-1
CDR3aa: CASSRGTNEAFF

v_gene: TRBV28
abundance: -
j_gene: TRBJ1-2
CDR3aa: CSHGGYTF

v_gene: TRBV4-3
abundance: -
j_gene: TRBJ2-2
CDR3aa: CASSQAWTQNTGELFF

v_gene: TRBV29-1
abundance: -
j_gene: TRBJ1-2
CDR3aa: CSVPPGQGGSYGYTF

v_gene: TRBV20-1
abundance: few
j_gene: TRBJ2-3
CDR3aa: CSARRPGITTDTQYF

v_gene: TRBV7-2
abundance: few
j_gene: TRBJ2-7
CDR3aa: CASSTTNDRAYEQYF

v_gene: TRBV6-5
abundance: -
j_gene: TRBJ1-1
CDR3aa: CASSYTPDREAFF

v_gene: TRBV19
abundance: -
j_gene: TRBJ2-3
CDR3aa: CASSTRGPITDTQYF

v_gene: TRBV25-1
abundance: -
j_gene: TRBJ2-1
CDR3aa: CASLETGSNEQFF

v_gene: TRBV20-1
abundance: -
j_gene: TRBJ1-1
CDR3aa: CSASVSGGTEAFF

v_gene: TRBV25-1
abundance: -
j_gene: TRBJ2-2
CDR3aa: CASSARGGLSTGELFF

v_gene: TRBV20-1
abundance: -
j_gene: TRBJ1-2
CDR3aa: CSASLDRGGYGYTF

v_gene: TRBV10-3
abundance: -
j_gene: TRBJ2-1
CDR3aa: CAISDSGSSYNEQFF

v_gene: TRBV7-9
abundance: -
j_gene: TRBJ1-1
CDR3aa: CASSLGVGGTEAFF

v_gene: TRBV19
abundance: -
j_gene: TRBJ2-6
CDR3aa: CASSPGGGANVLTF

v_gene: TRBV6-5
abundance: few
j_gene: TRBJ1-2
CDR3aa: CASSYSLWFNRDGGYTF

v_gene: TRBV19
abundance: -
j_gene: TRBJ1-2
CDR3aa: CASSIQRTDGYTF

v_gene: TRBV7-2
abundance: -
j_gene: TRBJ2-4
CDR3aa: CASSLGGVIYF

v_gene: TRBV19
abundance: -
j_gene: TRBJ2-7
CDR3aa: CASSTGQGSYEQYF

v_gene: TRBV20-1
abundance: once
j_gene: TRBJ2-1
CDR3aa: CGYRVVGEQFF

v_gene: TRBV19
abundance: few
j_gene: TRBJ1-3
CDR3aa: CASIQGTRQTAIYF

v_gene: TRBV27
abundance: -
j_gene: TRBJ1-1
CDR3aa: CASSPRWKVDTEAFF

v_gene: TRBV27
abundance: large
j_gene: TRBJ2-1
CDR3aa: CASSLNRAGNEQFF

v_gene: TRBV15
abundance: -
j_gene: TRBJ2-3
CDR3aa: CATSRARGGRGTQYF

v_gene: TRBV10-3
abundance: few
j_gene: TRBJ2-7
CDR3aa: CAIKGRDHEQYF

v_gene: TRBV10-1
abundance: -
j_gene: TRBJ2-2
CDR3aa: CASKDRNTGELFF

v_gene: TRBV20-1
abundance: -
j_gene: TRBJ2-5
CDR3aa: CSARVRIQETQYF

v_gene: TRBV6-1
abundance: -
j_gene: TRBJ2-2
CDR3aa: CASSWTSGVTGELFF

v_gene: TRBV12-3/TRBV12-4
abundance: medium-sized
j_gene: TRBJ1-4
CDR3aa: CASSWNRGGNEKLFF

v_gene: TRBV20-1
abundance: -
j_gene: TRBJ1-6
CDR3aa: CSAVLGQLNNSPLHF

v_gene: TRBV6-2/TRBV6-3
abundance: few
j_gene: TRBJ1-1
CDR3aa: CASSYNHVGLNTEAFF

v_gene: TRBV20-1
abundance: -
j_gene: TRBJ1-2
CDR3aa: CSARVVGTGGYYGYTF

v_gene: TRBV2
abundance: few
j_gene: TRBJ2-4
CDR3aa: CASSEGGLAGGKNIQYF

v_gene: TRBV20-1
abundance: -
j_gene: TRBJ1-5
CDR3aa: CSARDLGAFGNQPQHF

v_gene: TRBV7-2
abundance: -
j_gene: TRBJ2-5
CDR3aa: CASSRRAETQYF

v_gene: TRBV7-8
abundance: -
j_gene: TRBJ1-1
CDR3aa: CASSLRRIPMNTEAFF

v_gene: TRBV28
abundance: once
j_gene: TRBJ1-5
CDR3aa: CASSLLGVPNQPQHF

v_gene: TRBV30
abundance: -
j_gene: TRBJ1-5
CDR3aa: CAWKVGQGDQPQHF

v_gene: TRBV7-9
abundance: once
j_gene: TRBJ1-2
CDR3aa: CASSDTGNSYGYTF

v_gene: TRBV12-3/TRBV12-4
abundance: -
j_gene: TRBJ1-6
CDR3aa: CASNQGGFGNSPLHF

v_gene: TRBV11-2
abundance: -
j_gene: TRBJ2-2
CDR3aa: CASSFSRGGTGELFF

v_gene: TRBV27
abundance: once
j_gene: TRBJ1-2
CDR3aa: CASSWTGAYGYTF

v_gene: TRBV10-3
abundance: -
j_gene: TRBJ1-6
CDR3aa: CAISVGSNSPLHF

v_gene: TRBV7-8
abundance: -
j_gene: TRBJ2-2
CDR3aa: CASSSRTDTGELFF

v_gene: TRBV2
abundance: -
j_gene: TRBJ1-5
CDR3aa: CASSALSRGRGQPQHF

v_gene: TRBV20-1
abundance: -
j_gene: TRBJ2-2
CDR3aa: CSARLAHAGELFF